Below are 30 T cell receptor beta chains sequenced from a single sample in a study of shared clonotypes between healthy human individuals. Naive-designated CD8 cells lacked CD45RO, were positively enriched for CCR7, and omitted terminally differentiated effector memory CD45RA+ cells. Sequenced by immunoSEQ multiplex PCR; TCRdb stores in-frame clones only, minus some. This table holds around 2.1 million clones, 93% found once. The sequenced material came from naive CD8+ T cells from PBMCs. Source of these receptors: a man aged 18 to 30 in good health. Some clones in this sample may be carry-over from other donors' samples.

This chain joins TRBV6-1 and TRBJ2-7; TRBD1 matches 8 bases. Trimming cost V 6 bases and J 5 bases; bases outside gene matches: 9. Germline V lookup: CDR1 MNHNS, CDR2 SASEGT. This CDR3 is 14 amino acids long. CDR3 nucleotides: TGTGCCAGCAGCCAGACAGGGGCCCCCCACGAGCAGTACTTC. It encodes CASSQTGAPHEQYF.

The chain joins TRBV6-1 to TRBJ1-5; D might be TRBD1 (6 bases). Trimming left V 4 bases short and J 4 bases short, with 14 bases between. This CDR3 has 15 residues. Germline loops: CDR1 MNHNS, CDR2 SASEGT. This CDR3 is CASSVWGRGNQPQHF. CDR3 nucleotides: TGTGCCAGCAGTGTCTGGGGGCGGGGAAATCAGCCCCAGCATTTT.

This clone was counted a single time. The J gene is TRBJ1-4, the V gene TRBV27; D is perhaps TRBD1 (5 bases). Germline CDR1 MNHEY, CDR2 SMNVEV (reference sequence). V lost 4 bases and J 6 bases, leaving 15 bases between the germline ends. The CDR3 extends over 15 amino acids. The CDR3 sequence is CASSYSGGAHEKLFF. The CDR3 DNA is TGTGCCAGCAGTTACTCAGGAGGGGCACATGAAAAACTGTTTTTT.

The V gene is TRBV6-1, the J gene TRBJ2-7; no definite D call. The CDR3 extends over 11 amino acids. V lost 8 bases, J lost 7 bases, and 12 bases lay in between. Per germline, CDR1 MNHNS and CDR2 SASEGT. The CDR3 sequence: CASAFFGEQYF. The CDR3 nucleotides read TGTGCCAGCGCCTTCTTCGGGGAGCAGTACTTC.

The CDR3 nucleotides read TGTGCCAGCAGTGAAGCTTGGACAGGGGGTGTCTATGGCTACACCTTC. Translated, it gives CASSEAWTGGVYGYTF. V is TRBV2 and J is TRBJ1-2; 10 bases are a match to TRBD1. The CDR3 is 16 amino acids. The germline V gene encodes CDR1 SNHLY and CDR2 FYNNEI. V was pared by 0 bases and J by 4 bases, with 5 bases of the junction left unmatched.

The CDR3 nucleotides read TGTGCCAGCAGCGTAGGCGGGACAGGGTCGCTACGCGAGCAGTACTTC. It translates to CASSVGGTGSLREQYF. J is TRBJ2-7 and V is TRBV9, with 9 bases aligning to TRBD1. CDR1 SGDLS and CDR2 YYNGEE come from the germline V gene. V was pared by 0 bases and J by 6 bases, with 10 bases of the junction left unmatched. CDR3 length: 16 residues.

The chain is built from TRBV6-5 and TRBJ1-2, with 8 bases identical to TRBD1. V lost 7 bases to trimming and J lost 8 bases; unmatched junction nucleotides: 3. The CDR3 consists of 11 residues. The V gene's germline CDR1 is MNHEY and CDR2 SVGAGI. The DNA for the CDR3 is TGTGCCAGCACAGGGGGCGCAGGCTACACCTTC. This codes for CASTGGAGYTF.

This chain connects TRBV7-3 to TRBJ2-2, with 8 bases identical to TRBD1. From germline, CDR1 is SGHTA and CDR2 FQGTGA. V gave up 2 bases and J gave up 6 bases; unmatched junction bases: 5. CDR3 length: 15 residues. CDR3 coding DNA: TGTGCCAGCAGCTTAGAGCAGGGGGCTGCCGGGGAGCTGTTTTTT. This encodes CASSLEQGAAGELFF.

The sample holds one count of this clone. Other DNA sequences in this specimen translate into the identical CDR3. The chain joins TRBV7-9 to TRBJ2-7; D is undetermined. The CDR3 is made up of 14 amino acids. Looked up from germline, CDR1 is SEHNR and CDR2 is FQNEAQ (reference sequence). Deletions cut 1 base from V and 0 bases from J, with 7 bases between. The CDR3 DNA reads TGTGCCAGCAGCTTAGTGGGAAACTCCTACGAGCAGTACTTC. Its protein is CASSLVGNSYEQYF. Using reference TRBV7-9 and TRBJ2-7 for the parts outside the CDR3, the full variable domain is DTGVSQNPRHKITKRGQNVTFRCDPISEHNRLYWYRQTLGQGPEFLTYFQNEAQLEKSRLLSDRFSAERPKGSFSTLEIQRTEQGDSAMYLCASSLVGNSYEQYFGPGTRLTVT.

This chain connects TRBV28 to TRBJ1-4; no firm D call. This CDR3 has 14 residues. The V gene's germline CDR1 is MDHEN and CDR2 SYDVKM. V was clipped by 1 base and J by 6 bases, with 9 bases between them. The CDR3 region has the DNA TGTGCCAGCAGTTTATATCGGGTTCATGAAAAACTGTTTTTT. Amino acid sequence: CASSLYRVHEKLFF.

The V call is TRBV11-2, the J call TRBJ2-7, with 8 bases identical to TRBD2. Germline V gene data show CDR1 as SGHAT and CDR2 as FQNNGV. V shed 1 base, J shed 1 base, and the junction held 6 bases outside the gene matches. The CDR3 runs to 16 residues. As DNA, the CDR3 is TGTGCCAGCAGCTTAGGGTTAGCGGGGCCGTCCTACGAGCAGTACTTC. Protein product: CASSLGLAGPSYEQYF.

The genes are TRBV7-6 and TRBJ2-7, with D possibly being TRBD1 (5 bases). From germline, CDR1 is SGHVS and CDR2 FNYEAQ. Deletions cut 2 bases from V and 3 bases from J, with 8 bases between. This CDR3 has 13 residues. DNA for the CDR3: TGTGCCAGCAGCTTACTGGACATCTACGAGCAGTACTTC. Its protein is CASSLLDIYEQYF. The full variable domain, completed using reference TRBV7-6 and TRBJ2-7, is GAGVSQSPRYKVTKRGQDVALRCDPISGHVSLYWYRQALGQGPEFLTYFNYEAQQDKSGLPNDRFSAERPEGSISTLTIQRTEQRDSAMYRCASSLLDIYEQYFGPGTRLTVT.

The V gene is TRBV19, the J gene TRBJ1-4, with a weak D call TRBD1 (5 bases). The CDR3 covers 15 residues. The germline V and J ends were trimmed by 5 bases and 6 bases, with 16 bases remaining between them. Germline V CDR1 and CDR2: LNHDA, SQIVND (reference sequence). The CDR3 region is CASSYTALRDEKLFF. The CDR3 bases are TGTGCCAGTAGTTATACGGCGCTCAGGGATGAAAAACTGTTTTTT.

V is TRBV27 and J is TRBJ2-3; TRBD2 agrees at 8 bases. The CDR3 has 15 residues. Trimming took 5 bases from V and 0 from J; bases not matched to a gene: 4. The germline gives CDR1 MNHEY, CDR2 SMNVEV (reference sequence). The CDR3 region is CASSALAGSTDTQYF. DNA of the CDR3: TGTGCCAGCAGTGCGTTAGCGGGAAGCACAGATACGCAGTATTTT.

V gene TRBV7-9 combines with J gene TRBJ1-2; no clear D. Germline V gives CDR1 SEHNR, CDR2 FQNEAQ (reference sequence). Trimming left V 1 base short and J 0 bases short, with 12 bases between. The length of the CDR3 is 16 residues. CDR3 protein: CASSLVNVRANYGYTF. The DNA for the CDR3 is TGTGCCAGCAGCTTAGTCAACGTCCGAGCTAACTATGGCTACACCTTC.

The gene calls are TRBV21-1 and TRBJ2-7. TRBV21-1 is listed as a pseudogene. The CDR3 totals 16 residues. The CDR3 coding sequence is TGTGCCAGCACCGAAAAGCGAATGGGGGACCGCGGCGAGCAGTACTTC. It codes for CASTEKRMGDRGEQYF.

For the CDR3, the DNA is TGTGCCAGCAGTGCAGGGGATCGGTACGAGACCCAGTACTTC. This codes for CASSAGDRYETQYF. The chain links TRBV2 to TRBJ2-5; D is perhaps TRBD1 (6 bases). Germline assignment: CDR1 SNHLY and CDR2 FYNNEI. This CDR3 contains 14 residues. Trimming took 4 bases from V and 5 from J, leaving 14 bases between them.

The chain links TRBV27 to TRBJ2-2; D is unresolved. The germline V and J ends were trimmed by 3 bases and 6 bases, with 5 bases remaining between them. This CDR3 has 12 residues. Germline lookup yields CDR1 MNHEY and CDR2 SMNVEV (reference sequence). The CDR3 DNA reads as TGTGCCAGCAGTTTGACGGCCGGGGAGCTGTTTTTT. Encoded protein: CASSLTAGELFF.

The gene calls are TRBV5-1 and TRBJ2-6; possibly TRBD1 for D (5 bases). Germline lookup yields CDR1 SGHRS and CDR2 YFSETQ. CDR3 length: 17 amino acids. V was trimmed by 0 bases and J by 4 bases, leaving 14 bases between them. CDR3 in amino acids: CASSLVGRAAGANVLTF. CDR3 DNA sequence: TGCGCCAGCAGCTTGGTCGGCAGGGCAGCGGGGGCCAACGTCCTGACTTTC.

The chain is built from TRBV10-3 and TRBJ2-3; 8 bases are shared with TRBD2. The CDR3 has 15 amino acids. Trimming took 2 bases from V and 4 from J; bases not matched to a gene: 5. Germline CDR1 is ENHRY and CDR2 is SYGVKD. CDR3 nucleotides: TGTGCCATCAGTGAGGGGGCGGGAGGTCCAGATACGCAGTATTTT. Its protein is CAISEGAGGPDTQYF.

This clone was counted once. Other DNA sequences in the sample encode the same CDR3. The chain uses TRBV14 and TRBJ2-7; D remains ambiguous. Deletions cut 5 bases from V and 3 bases from J, with 5 bases between. CDR1 and CDR2 from the germline V gene are SGHDN and FVKESK. This CDR3 is built from 11 residues. The CDR3 region is CASSSLYEQYF. CDR3 sequence (DNA): TGTGCCAGCAGCTCCCTCTACGAGCAGTACTTC.

Written as DNA, the CDR3 is TGTGCCAGCAGTGTGGGGACAGCCCAAGAGACCCAGTACTTC. Its protein is CASSVGTAQETQYF. The V call is TRBV6-1, the J call TRBJ2-5, with 7 positions matching TRBD1. Germline CDR1 reads MNHNS; CDR2 reads SASEGT. This CDR3 region has 14 residues. The trim removed 4 bases at V and 1 base at J, leaving 3 bases unmatched.

CDR3: CASSSGTRGRTGELFF. The CDR3 DNA reads TGTGCCAGCAGCTCGGGGACTCGGGGCAGAACCGGGGAGCTGTTTTTT. The V call is TRBV7-2, the J call TRBJ2-2, with D maybe TRBD2 (6 bases). This CDR3 spans 16 amino acids. Germline CDR1 and CDR2: SGHTA and FQGNSA. V was clipped by 4 bases and J by 5 bases, with 17 bases between them.

The chain uses TRBV10-3 and TRBJ2-3, with 7 bases identical to TRBD2. CDR3 length equals 16 residues. Per germline, CDR1 ENHRY and CDR2 SYGVKD. V trimming: 6 bases; J trimming: 5 bases; junction bases outside the gene matches: 14. The CDR3 region has the DNA TGTGCCATCAGAGACCCGGGAGGCGGTTTTGGAGATACGCAGTATTTT. This sequence encodes CAIRDPGGGFGDTQYF.

This clone was seen more than once but under ten times. CDR3 in amino acids: CASSLGGGPEAFF. Here the CDR3 DNA reads TGTGCCAGCAGTCTCGGTGGGGGTCCTGAAGCTTTCTTT. The chain uses TRBV27 and TRBJ1-1; D may be TRBD1 (5 bases). The CDR3 sequence is 13 residues long. Trimming took 5 bases from V and 6 from J, leaving 13 bases between them. Germline CDR1 MNHEY, CDR2 SMNVEV (reference sequence).

The CDR3 here is CASSWGAWSTDTQYF. The CDR3, as DNA: TGTGCCAGCAGTTGGGGGGCTTGGAGCACAGATACGCAGTATTTT. The chain couples TRBV27 to TRBJ2-3; TRBD1 or TRBD2 may be the D gene (6 bases each). The CDR3 sequence is 15 residues long. Germline V gives CDR1 MNHEY, CDR2 SMNVEV (reference sequence). Trimming removed 4 bases from V and 0 bases from J, with 11 bases in between.

DNA for the CDR3: TGTGCCAGCAGCCCGGGACTAGATCAGTTCTTC. Translated: CASSPGLDQFF. The genes are TRBV7-2 and TRBJ2-1; TRBD2 aligns across 8 bases. The CDR3 has 11 amino acids. V dropped 5 bases and J dropped 13; count of bases not matched to a gene: 4. Germline V lookup: CDR1 SGHTA, CDR2 FQGNSA.

The chain is built from TRBV25-1 and TRBJ2-5; D may match TRBD1 or TRBD2 (5 bases each). The CDR3 is 16 residues long. Between the trimmed V and J ends, which lost 3 bases and 3 bases, there was a span of 17 bases. CDR1 and CDR2 (germline): MGHDK, SYGVNS. The CDR3, as DNA: TGTGCCAGCAGTGAGTTAAGGGACGAAACTGAAGAGACCCAGTACTTC. Translated: CASSELRDETEETQYF. Full variable domain (missing parts from reference TRBV25-1 and TRBJ2-5): EADIYQTPRYLVIGTGKKITLECSQTMGHDKMYWYQQDPGMELHLIHYSYGVNSTEKGDLSSESTVSRIRTEHFPLTLESARPSHTSQYLCASSELRDETEETQYFGPGTRLLVL.

V and J are TRBV4-3 and TRBJ2-7; 7 bases match TRBD2. The V gene end was trimmed by 6 bases and the J gene end by 6 bases; junction bases not matched to a gene: 20. This CDR3 region has 17 residues. Germline CDR1 LGHNA, CDR2 YSLEER. CDR3 sequence: CASSQGLAGAVTGEQYF. Here the CDR3 DNA reads TGCGCCAGCAGTCAGGGACTTGCGGGAGCGGTAACGGGCGAGCAGTACTTC.

The genes are TRBV9 and TRBJ2-7, with 9 bases identical to TRBD2. This CDR3 has 15 residues. Germline V gives CDR1 SGDLS, CDR2 YYNGEE. V trimming: 1 base; J trimming: 5 bases; junction bases outside the gene matches: 7. The CDR3: CASSVYSGRINEQYF. The CDR3 bases are TGTGCCAGCAGCGTATATAGCGGGAGAATCAACGAGCAGTACTTC.